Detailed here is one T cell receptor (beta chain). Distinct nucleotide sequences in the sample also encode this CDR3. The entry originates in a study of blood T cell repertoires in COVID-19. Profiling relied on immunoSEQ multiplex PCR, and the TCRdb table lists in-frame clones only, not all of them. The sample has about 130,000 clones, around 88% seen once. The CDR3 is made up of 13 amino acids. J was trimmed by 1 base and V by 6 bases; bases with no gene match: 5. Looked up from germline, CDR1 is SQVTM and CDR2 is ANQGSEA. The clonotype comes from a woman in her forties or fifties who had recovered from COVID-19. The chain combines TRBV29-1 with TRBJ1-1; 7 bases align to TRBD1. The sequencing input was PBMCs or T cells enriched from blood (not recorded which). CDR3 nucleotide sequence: TGCAGCGTCCCGGGACAGCCGAACACTGAAGCTTTCTTT. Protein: CSVPGQPNTEAFF.